This entry lists 10 T cell receptor beta chains sequenced from one sample in a study of lymphopenia after photon versus proton radiotherapy. This table comes from immunoSEQ multiplex PCR, and its TCRdb copy is limited to in-frame clones, with some not included. The data show some 28,000 clones, around 80% seen once. The sample consisted of peripheral blood, taken from a patient treated with photon-based radiotherapy. The origin of the receptors is a man aged 45-65 years with gastric cancer.

This clone was found once. This rearrangement joins TRBV18 to TRBJ2-6; a possible D gene is TRBD1 (5 bases). Trimming removed 3 bases at V and 2 bases at J, with 11 bases between. CDR3 size: 16 residues. The germline V gene encodes CDR1 KGHSH and CDR2 LQKENI. CDR3 protein: CASSPITGPGANVLTF. CDR3 nucleotides: TGTGCCAGCTCACCTATAACAGGTCCTGGGGCCAACGTCCTGACTTTC.

The J gene is TRBJ2-7, the V gene TRBV11-2; possible D gene TRBD1, 6 bases. CDR3 length: 14 amino acids. Germline assignment: CDR1 SGHAT and CDR2 FQNNGV. V shed 1 base and J shed 6 bases, with 13 bases lying between them. This CDR3 is CASSLGWGRGEQYV. Here the CDR3 DNA reads TGTGCCAGCAGCTTAGGGTGGGGCAGGGGCGAGCAGTACGTC.

The chain couples TRBV12-5 to TRBJ1-6, with 10 bases lining up with TRBD1. Germline-derived CDR1 and CDR2 are LGHNT and FRNRAP. The V gene end was trimmed by 2 bases and the J gene end by 9 bases; junction bases not matched to a gene: 13. The CDR3 sequence is 18 residues long. The CDR3 reads CASGLLPPGTGDASPLHF. The DNA of the CDR3 is TGTGCTAGTGGTTTGCTTCCACCCGGGACAGGGGACGCTTCACCCCTCCACTTT.

This chain's CDR3 is CASSQDGPGTDTQYF. The CDR3 DNA sequence: TGCGCCAGCAGCCAAGATGGGCCGGGCACAGATACGCAGTATTTT. This chain connects TRBV4-3 to TRBJ2-3; D gene unclear. Germline loops: CDR1 LGHNA, CDR2 YSLEER. V lost 0 bases, J lost 1 base, and 8 bases lay in between. The CDR3 sequence is 15 residues long.

The chain has TRBV5-1 and TRBJ1-4, with D possibly TRBD1 on 5 matching bases. Trimming stripped 1 base from V and 6 bases from J, with 13 bases between. CDR1 is SGHRS, CDR2 YFSETQ, per germline. This CDR3 spans 15 amino acids. Here the CDR3 reads CASSLRRGLDEKLFF. The CDR3 DNA follows: TGCGCCAGCAGCTTGAGGCGGGGCTTGGATGAAAAACTGTTTTTT.

The chain uses TRBV7-8 and TRBJ1-1, with D perhaps matching TRBD1 (6 bases). V lost 4 bases and J lost 1, with 19 bases in between. The germline V gene encodes CDR1 SGHVS and CDR2 FQNEAQ. The CDR3 loop spans 17 amino acids. This CDR3 is CASSSLRMGTSNTEAFF. CDR3 coding DNA: TGTGCCAGCAGCTCCCTCAGAATGGGGACATCGAACACTGAAGCTTTCTTT.

The CDR3: CAWSDRVGEYTF. The CDR3 region has the DNA TGTGCCTGGAGCGACAGGGTTGGGGAGTACACCTTC. The rearrangement uses TRBV30 and TRBJ1-2; 7 bases agree with TRBD1. CDR3 length: 12 residues. From germline, CDR1 is GTSNPN and CDR2 SVGIG (reference sequence). V gave up 3 bases and J gave up 11 bases; unmatched junction bases: 9.

The chain couples TRBV13 to TRBJ2-1, with 7 bases identical to TRBD2. V lost 0 bases and J lost 6; bases outside the gene matches: 5. Germline V gene lookup returns CDR1 PRHDT and CDR2 FYEKMQ (reference sequence). This CDR3 region has 15 residues. CDR3 amino acids: CASSLGTSQINEQFF. The CDR3 DNA reads TGTGCCAGCAGCTTAGGGACTAGCCAGATCAATGAGCAGTTCTTC.

This clone appeared once. The chain combines TRBV19 with TRBJ1-2, with D perhaps matching TRBD1 (5 bases). V was shortened by 4 bases and J by 2 bases, with 14 bases between the two germline ends. The germline V gene has CDR1 LNHDA and CDR2 SQIVND (reference sequence). There are 15 residues in the CDR3. Here the CDR3 reads CASSTRQTVNYGYTF. DNA of the CDR3: TGTGCCAGTAGTACTCGACAGACCGTCAACTATGGCTACACCTTC.

The rearrangement joins TRBV7-3 to TRBJ2-2, with no clear D. This CDR3 is 13 amino acids long. Germline CDR1 SGHTA, CDR2 FQGTGA. Trimming left V 2 bases short and J 4 bases short, with 5 bases between. The CDR3 sequence: CASSLGSTGELFF. The DNA of the CDR3 is TGTGCCAGCAGCTTAGGCAGCACCGGGGAGCTGTTTTTT.